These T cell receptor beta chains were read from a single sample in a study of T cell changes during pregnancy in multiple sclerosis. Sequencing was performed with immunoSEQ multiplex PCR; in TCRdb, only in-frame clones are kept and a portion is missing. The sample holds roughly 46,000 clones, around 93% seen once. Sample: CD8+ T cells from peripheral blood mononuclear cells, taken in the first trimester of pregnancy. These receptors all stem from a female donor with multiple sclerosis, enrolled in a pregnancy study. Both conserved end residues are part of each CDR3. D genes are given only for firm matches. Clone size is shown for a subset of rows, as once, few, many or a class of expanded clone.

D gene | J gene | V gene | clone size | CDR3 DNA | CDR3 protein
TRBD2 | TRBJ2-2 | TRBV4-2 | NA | TGTGCCAGCAGCGGGGGGGTTAAGGCGGTATCGAACACCGGGGAGCTGTTTTTT | CASSGGVKAVSNTGELFF
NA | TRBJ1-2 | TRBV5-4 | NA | TGTGCCAGCAGCCCCCCAGACAGAAACTATGGCTACACCTTC | CASSPPDRNYGYTF
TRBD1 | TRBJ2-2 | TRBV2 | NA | TGTGCCAGCATACAGGGGTCCCCGAACACCGGGGAGCTGTTTTTT | CASIQGSPNTGELFF
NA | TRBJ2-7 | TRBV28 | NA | TGTGCCAGCAGTTTAGAGCGGATAAGCTCCTACGAGCAGTACTTC | CASSLERISSYEQYF
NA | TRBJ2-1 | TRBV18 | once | TGTGCCAGCTCACCGGACAGCTACAATGAGCAGTTCTTC | CASSPDSYNEQFF
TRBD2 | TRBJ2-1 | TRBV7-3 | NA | TGTGCCAGCAGCCTCGGGACTAGCGGGGGCCCATACAATGAGCAGTTCTTC | CASSLGTSGGPYNEQFF
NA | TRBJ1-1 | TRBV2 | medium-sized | TGTGCCAGCAGTGATCTCTTTCGGGGGAACACTGAAGCTTTCTTT | CASSDLFRGNTEAFF
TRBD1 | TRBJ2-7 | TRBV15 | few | TGTGCCACCAGCAGGACCCTGACAGGGGACCCAATATACGAGCAGTACTTC | CATSRTLTGDPIYEQYF
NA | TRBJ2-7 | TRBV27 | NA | TGTGCCAGCAGTTTATCGGCCAGGGTCCTTACCTACGAGCAGTACTTC | CASSLSARVLTYEQYF
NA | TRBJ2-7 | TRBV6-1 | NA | TGTGCCAGCAGTGAATTCGGCGAGCAGTACTTC | CASSEFGEQYF
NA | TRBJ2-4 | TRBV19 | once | TGTGCCAGTAGTATGGGGGGACTCTTAGCCAAAAACATTCAGTACTTC | CASSMGGLLAKNIQYF
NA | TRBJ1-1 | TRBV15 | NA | TGTGCCACCAGCAGAGATGAGAGTAGTTTTGGTTTAATAAGAGCTTTCTTT | CATSRDESSFGLIRAFF
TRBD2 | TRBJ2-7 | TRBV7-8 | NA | TGTGCCAGCAGCCCCAGCGGGGGGGCGGACGAGCAGTACTTC | CASSPSGGADEQYF
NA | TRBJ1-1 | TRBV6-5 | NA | TGTGCCAGCAGTCTCTCCGGGTCCCCGAGAACTGAAGCTTTCTTT | CASSLSGSPRTEAFF
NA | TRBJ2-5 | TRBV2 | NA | TGTGCCTTCAGGGTATCCTACGAGACCCAGTACTTC | CAFRVSYETQYF
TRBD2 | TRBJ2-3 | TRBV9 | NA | TGTGCCAGCAGCGTTTTATCGCTAGCGGGGTCTACGGGAACAGATACGCAGTATTTT | CASSVLSLAGSTGTDTQYF
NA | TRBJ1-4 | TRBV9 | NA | TGTGCCAGCAGCGTAGATCCGGGGGCAACTAATGAAAAACTGTTTTTT | CASSVDPGATNEKLFF
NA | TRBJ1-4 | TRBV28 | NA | TGTGCCAGCAGAGTCCACTCAGGGGCTGCTAATGAAAAACTGTTTTTT | CASRVHSGAANEKLFF
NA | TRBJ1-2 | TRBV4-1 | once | TGCGCCAGCAGCCAAGCCGGGACTCAGAACTATGGCTACACCTTC | CASSQAGTQNYGYTF
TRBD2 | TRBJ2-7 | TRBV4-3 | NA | TGCGCCAGCAGCCAAGATTTCCCGGGGGGGAGCTACGAGCAGTACTTC | CASSQDFPGGSYEQYF
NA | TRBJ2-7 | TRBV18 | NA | TGTGCCAGCTCACCACCAAGGGGGTCCTACGAGCAGTACTTC | CASSPPRGSYEQYF
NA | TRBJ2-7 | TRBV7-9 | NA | TGTGCCAGCAGCTTAGATCTGTACGAGCAGTACTTC | CASSLDLYEQYF
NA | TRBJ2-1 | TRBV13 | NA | TGTGCCAGCAGAGGTCAGGGCAGCTCCTACAATGAGCAGTTCTTC | CASRGQGSSYNEQFF
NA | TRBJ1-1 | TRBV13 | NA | TGTGCCAGCAGCTTAGGCAAGAGGGGAGGGAACACTGAAGCTTTCTTT | CASSLGKRGGNTEAFF
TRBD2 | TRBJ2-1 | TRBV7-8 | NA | TGTGCCAGCAGTTCGGGGGGGGGCCTCTCCTACAATGAGCAGTTCTTC | CASSSGGGLSYNEQFF
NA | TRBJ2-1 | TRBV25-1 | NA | TGTGCCAGCAGTGAGTCTTATTACAGGGATCTCGATGAGCAGTTCTTC | CASSESYYRDLDEQFF
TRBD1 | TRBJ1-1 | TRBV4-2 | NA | TGTGCCAGCAACCAGGGGGGTCGCACTGAAGCTTTCTTT | CASNQGGRTEAFF
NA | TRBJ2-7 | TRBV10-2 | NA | TGCGCCAGCAGTGAGGGCCACGAGCAGTACTTC | CASSEGHEQYF
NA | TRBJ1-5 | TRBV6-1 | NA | TGTGCCAGCAGTGAAGCCTTTTTGCAGCCCCAGCATTTT | CASSEAFLQPQHF
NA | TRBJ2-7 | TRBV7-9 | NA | TGTGCCAGCAGCCCACAGGGGAGGTACGAGCAGTACTTC | CASSPQGRYEQYF
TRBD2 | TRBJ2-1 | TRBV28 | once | TGTGCCAGCAGTTCATTAGCGGGAGTGTACAATGAGCAGTTCTTC | CASSSLAGVYNEQFF
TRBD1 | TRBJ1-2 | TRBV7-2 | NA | TGTGCCAGCAGCTTCTTGGGGACAGGGACCTATGGCTACACCTTC | CASSFLGTGTYGYTF
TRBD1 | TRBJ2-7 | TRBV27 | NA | TGTGCCAGCAGTCTTGGACAGGGGCCCTACGAGCAGTACTTC | CASSLGQGPYEQYF
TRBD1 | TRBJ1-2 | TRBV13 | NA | TGTGCCAGCAGCCCAGAATCGGCAGGGGGCTTCGGTGGCTACACCTTC | CASSPESAGGFGGYTF
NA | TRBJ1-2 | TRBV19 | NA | TGTGCCAGTAGTCCGGGAAGGTATGGCTACACCTTC | CASSPGRYGYTF